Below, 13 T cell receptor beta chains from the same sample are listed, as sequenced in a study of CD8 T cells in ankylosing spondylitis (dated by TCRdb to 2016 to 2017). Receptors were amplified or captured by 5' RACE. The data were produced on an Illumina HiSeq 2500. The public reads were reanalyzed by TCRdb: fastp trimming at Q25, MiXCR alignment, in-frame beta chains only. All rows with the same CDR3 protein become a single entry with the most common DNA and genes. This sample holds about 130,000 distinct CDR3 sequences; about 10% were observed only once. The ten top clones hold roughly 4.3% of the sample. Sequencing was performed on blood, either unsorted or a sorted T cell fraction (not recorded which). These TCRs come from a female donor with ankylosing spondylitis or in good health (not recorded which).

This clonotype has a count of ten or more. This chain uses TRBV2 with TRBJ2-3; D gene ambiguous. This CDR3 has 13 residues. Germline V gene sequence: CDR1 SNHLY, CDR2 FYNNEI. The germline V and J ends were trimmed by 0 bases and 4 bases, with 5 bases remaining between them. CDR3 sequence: CASSEAVPDTQYF. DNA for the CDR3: TGTGCCAGCAGTGAAGCGGTTCCAGATACGCAGTATTTT.

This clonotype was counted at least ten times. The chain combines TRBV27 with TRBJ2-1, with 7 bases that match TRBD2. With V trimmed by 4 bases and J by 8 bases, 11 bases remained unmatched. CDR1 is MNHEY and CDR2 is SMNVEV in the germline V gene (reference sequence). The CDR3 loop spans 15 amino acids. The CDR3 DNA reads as TGTGCCAGCAGTTATATCGCGGGAGTGGTCGATGAGCAGTTCTTC. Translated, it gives CASSYIAGVVDEQFF.

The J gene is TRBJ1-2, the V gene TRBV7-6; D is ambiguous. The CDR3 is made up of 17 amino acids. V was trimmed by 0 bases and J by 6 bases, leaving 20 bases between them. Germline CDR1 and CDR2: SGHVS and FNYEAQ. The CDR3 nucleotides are TGTGCCAGCAGCTTAGCGCGGAGGGATATCGAGAGGAATGGCTACACCTTC. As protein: CASSLARRDIERNGYTF.

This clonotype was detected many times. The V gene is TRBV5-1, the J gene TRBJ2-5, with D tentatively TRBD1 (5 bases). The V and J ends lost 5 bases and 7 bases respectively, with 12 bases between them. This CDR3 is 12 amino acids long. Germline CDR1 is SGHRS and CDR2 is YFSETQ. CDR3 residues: CASRETDGTQYF. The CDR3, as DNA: TGCGCCAGCAGAGAGACAGACGGGACCCAGTACTTC.

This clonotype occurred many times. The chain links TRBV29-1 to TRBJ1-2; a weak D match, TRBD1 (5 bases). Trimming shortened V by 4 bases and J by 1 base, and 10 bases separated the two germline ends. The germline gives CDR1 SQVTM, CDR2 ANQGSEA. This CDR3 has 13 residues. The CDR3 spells CSVVWGSNYGYTF. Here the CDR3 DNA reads TGCAGCGTTGTATGGGGGAGTAACTATGGCTACACCTTC.

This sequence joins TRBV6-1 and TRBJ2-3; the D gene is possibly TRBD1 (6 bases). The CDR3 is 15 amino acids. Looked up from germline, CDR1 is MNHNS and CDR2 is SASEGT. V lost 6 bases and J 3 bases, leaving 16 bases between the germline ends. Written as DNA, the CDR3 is TGTGCCAGCAGCCAGGGGCCCTCATCTACAGATACGCAGTATTTT. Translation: CASSQGPSSTDTQYF.

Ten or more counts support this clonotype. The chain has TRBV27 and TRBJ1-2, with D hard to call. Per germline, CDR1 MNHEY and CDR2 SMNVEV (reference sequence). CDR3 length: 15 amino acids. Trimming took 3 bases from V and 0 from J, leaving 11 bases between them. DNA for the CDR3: TGTGCCAGCAGTTTGGCGACTGGCACTAACTATGGCTACACCTTC. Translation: CASSLATGTNYGYTF.

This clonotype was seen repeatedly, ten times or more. The CDR3 DNA follows: TGTGCCAGCAGTTTGACGGCAGGGGGTAGGAATGAGCAGTTCTTC. Translation: CASSLTAGGRNEQFF. J is TRBJ2-1 and V is TRBV27; TRBD1 agrees at 7 bases. Germline CDR1 reads MNHEY; CDR2 reads SMNVEV (reference sequence). Trimming at V came to 3 bases and at J to 7 bases, leaving 9 bases not matched to a gene. The CDR3 consists of 15 residues.

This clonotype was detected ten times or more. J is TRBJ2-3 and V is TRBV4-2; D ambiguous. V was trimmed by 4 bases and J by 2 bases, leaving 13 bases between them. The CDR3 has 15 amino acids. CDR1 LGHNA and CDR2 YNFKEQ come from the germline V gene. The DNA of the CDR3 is TGTGCCAGCAGCCCGGGTGGCCTGGTCACAGATACGCAGTATTTT. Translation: CASSPGGLVTDTQYF.

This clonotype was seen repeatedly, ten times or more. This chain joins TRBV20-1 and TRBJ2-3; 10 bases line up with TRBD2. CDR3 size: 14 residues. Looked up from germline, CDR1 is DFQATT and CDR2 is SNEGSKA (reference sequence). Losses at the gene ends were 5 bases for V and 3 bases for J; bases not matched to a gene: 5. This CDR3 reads CSAPTSGTTDTQYF. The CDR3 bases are TGCAGTGCTCCCACTAGCGGGACAACAGATACGCAGTATTTT.

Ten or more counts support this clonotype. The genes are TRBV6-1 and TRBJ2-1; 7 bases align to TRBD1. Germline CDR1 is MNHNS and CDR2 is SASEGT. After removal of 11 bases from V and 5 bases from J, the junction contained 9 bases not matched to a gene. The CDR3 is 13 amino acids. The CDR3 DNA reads TGTGCCGGATTGACAGGGCAGGACAATGAGCAGTTCTTC. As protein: CAGLTGQDNEQFF.

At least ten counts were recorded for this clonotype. The CDR3 here is CASSLTGRNTIYF. The CDR3 DNA sequence: TGTGCCAGCAGTCTGACAGGGAGAAACACCATATATTTT. This chain connects TRBV12-3 or TRBV12-4 to TRBJ1-3; 7 bases fit TRBD1. J gave up 5 bases and V 5 bases, and 3 bases lay outside the gene matches. The CDR3 extends over 13 amino acids.

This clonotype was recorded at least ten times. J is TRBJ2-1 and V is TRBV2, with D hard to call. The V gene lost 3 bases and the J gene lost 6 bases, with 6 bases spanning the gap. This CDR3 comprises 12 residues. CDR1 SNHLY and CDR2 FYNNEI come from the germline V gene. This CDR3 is CASSERRNEQFF. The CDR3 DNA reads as TGTGCCAGCAGTGAGAGGCGCAATGAGCAGTTCTTC.